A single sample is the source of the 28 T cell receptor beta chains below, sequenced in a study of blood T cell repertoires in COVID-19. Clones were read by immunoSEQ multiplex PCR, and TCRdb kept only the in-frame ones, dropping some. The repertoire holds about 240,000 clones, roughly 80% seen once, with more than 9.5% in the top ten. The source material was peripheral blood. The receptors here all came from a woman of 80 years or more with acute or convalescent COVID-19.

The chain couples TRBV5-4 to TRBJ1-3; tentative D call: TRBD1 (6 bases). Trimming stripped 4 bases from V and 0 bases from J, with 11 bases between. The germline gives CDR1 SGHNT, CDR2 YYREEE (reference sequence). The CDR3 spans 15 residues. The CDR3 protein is CASSPGATSGNTIYF. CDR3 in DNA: TGTGCCAGCAGCCCAGGGGCCACCTCTGGAAACACCATATATTTT.

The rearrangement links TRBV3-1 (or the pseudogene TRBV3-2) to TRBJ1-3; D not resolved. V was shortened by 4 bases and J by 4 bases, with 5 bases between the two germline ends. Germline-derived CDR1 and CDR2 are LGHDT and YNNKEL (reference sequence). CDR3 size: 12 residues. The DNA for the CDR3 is TGTGCCAGCAGCCCACAGGGAAACACCATATATTTT. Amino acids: CASSPQGNTIYF.

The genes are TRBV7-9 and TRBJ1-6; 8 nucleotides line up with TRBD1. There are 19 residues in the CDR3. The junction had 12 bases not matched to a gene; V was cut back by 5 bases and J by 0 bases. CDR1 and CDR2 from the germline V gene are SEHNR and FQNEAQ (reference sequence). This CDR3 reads CASSKNGGQGFSYNSPLHF. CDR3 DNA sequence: TGTGCCAGCAGCAAAAACGGTGGACAGGGCTTCTCCTATAATTCACCCCTCCACTTT.

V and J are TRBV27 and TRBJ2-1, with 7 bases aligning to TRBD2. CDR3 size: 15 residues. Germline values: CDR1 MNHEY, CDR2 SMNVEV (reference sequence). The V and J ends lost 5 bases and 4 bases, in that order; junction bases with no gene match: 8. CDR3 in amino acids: CASSPLGRGYNEQFF. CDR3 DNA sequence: TGTGCCAGCAGTCCCCTGGGGCGGGGGTACAATGAGCAGTTCTTC.

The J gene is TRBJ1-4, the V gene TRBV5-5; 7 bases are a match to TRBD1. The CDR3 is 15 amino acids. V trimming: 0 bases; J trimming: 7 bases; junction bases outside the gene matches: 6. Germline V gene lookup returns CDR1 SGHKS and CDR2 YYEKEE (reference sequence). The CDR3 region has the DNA TGTGCCAGCAGCTTGGTGCGAGGGGGCAGTGAAAAACTGTTTTTT. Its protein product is CASSLVRGGSEKLFF.

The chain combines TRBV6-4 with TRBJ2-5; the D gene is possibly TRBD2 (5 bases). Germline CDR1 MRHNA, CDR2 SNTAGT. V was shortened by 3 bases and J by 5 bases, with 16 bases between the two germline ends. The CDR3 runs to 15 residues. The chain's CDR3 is CASSEGRQRGETQYF. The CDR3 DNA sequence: TGTGCCAGCAGTGAAGGGAGACAACGGGGTGAGACCCAGTACTTC.

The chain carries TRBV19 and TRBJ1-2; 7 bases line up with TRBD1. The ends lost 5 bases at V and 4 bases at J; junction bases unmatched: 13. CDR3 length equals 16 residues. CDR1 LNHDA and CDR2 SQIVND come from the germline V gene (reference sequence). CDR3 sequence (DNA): TGTGCCAGTAGTCTTGGATGGACAGGATCGCCCTATGGCTACACCTTC. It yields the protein CASSLGWTGSPYGYTF. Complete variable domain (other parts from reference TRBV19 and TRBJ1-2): DGGITQSPKYLFRKEGQNVTLSCEQNLNHDAMYWYRQDPGQGLRLIYYSQIVNDFQKGDIAEGYSVSREKKESFPLTVTSAQKNPTAFYLCASSLGWTGSPYGYTFGSGTRLTVV.

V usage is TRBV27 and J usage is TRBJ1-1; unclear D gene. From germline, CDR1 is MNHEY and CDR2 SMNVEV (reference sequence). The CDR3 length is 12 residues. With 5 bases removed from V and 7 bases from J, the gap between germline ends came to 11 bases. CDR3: CASSHMGGEAFF. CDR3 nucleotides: TGTGCCAGCAGTCACATGGGAGGTGAAGCTTTCTTT.

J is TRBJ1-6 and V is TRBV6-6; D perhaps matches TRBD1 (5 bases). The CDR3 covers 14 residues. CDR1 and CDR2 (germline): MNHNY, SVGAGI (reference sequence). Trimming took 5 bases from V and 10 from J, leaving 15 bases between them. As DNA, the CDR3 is TGTGCCAGCAGTAATTCCCCCAGGGTATCACCCCTCCACTTT. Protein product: CASSNSPRVSPLHF.

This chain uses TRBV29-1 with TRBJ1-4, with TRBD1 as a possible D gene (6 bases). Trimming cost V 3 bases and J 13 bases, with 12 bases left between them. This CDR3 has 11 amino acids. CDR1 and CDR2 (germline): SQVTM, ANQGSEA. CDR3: CSVDTRGGLFF. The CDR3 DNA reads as TGCAGCGTTGATACGAGGGGGGGACTGTTTTTT.

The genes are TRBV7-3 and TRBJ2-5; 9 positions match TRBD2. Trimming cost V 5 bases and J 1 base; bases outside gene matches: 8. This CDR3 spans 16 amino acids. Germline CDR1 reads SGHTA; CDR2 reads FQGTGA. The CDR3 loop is CASSQGPAGGQETQYF. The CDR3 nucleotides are TGTGCCAGCAGCCAAGGTCCAGCGGGGGGCCAAGAGACCCAGTACTTC.

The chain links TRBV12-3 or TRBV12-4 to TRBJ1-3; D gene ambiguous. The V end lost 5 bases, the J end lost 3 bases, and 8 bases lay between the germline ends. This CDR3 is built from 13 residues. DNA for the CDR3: TGTGCCAGCAGTCCCGCGGGTGGAAACACCATATATTTT. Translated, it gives CASSPAGGNTIYF.

CDR3 sequence reads: CASSQGEESSYEQYF. As DNA, the CDR3 is TGTGCCAGCAGCCAAGGAGAGGAGAGCTCCTACGAGCAGTACTTC. The rearrangement links TRBV14 to TRBJ2-7, with D unresolved. Germline V gene data show CDR1 as SGHDN and CDR2 as FVKESK. V was cut by 1 base and J by 0 bases, with 10 bases left in between. The CDR3 totals 15 residues.

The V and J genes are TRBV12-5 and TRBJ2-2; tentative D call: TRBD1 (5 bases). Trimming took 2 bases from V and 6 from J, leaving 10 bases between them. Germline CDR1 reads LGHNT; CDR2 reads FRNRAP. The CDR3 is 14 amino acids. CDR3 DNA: TGTGCTAGTGGTTTGACAGGTAGAGCCGGGGAGCTGTTTTTT. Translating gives CASGLTGRAGELFF.

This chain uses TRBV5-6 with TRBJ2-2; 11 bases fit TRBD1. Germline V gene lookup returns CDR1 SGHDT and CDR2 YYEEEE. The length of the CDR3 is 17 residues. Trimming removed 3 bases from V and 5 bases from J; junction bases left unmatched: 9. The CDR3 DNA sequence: TGTGCCAGCAGCTCCCTAGGACAGGGGGCGCGGACCGGGGAGCTGTTTTTT. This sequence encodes CASSSLGQGARTGELFF.

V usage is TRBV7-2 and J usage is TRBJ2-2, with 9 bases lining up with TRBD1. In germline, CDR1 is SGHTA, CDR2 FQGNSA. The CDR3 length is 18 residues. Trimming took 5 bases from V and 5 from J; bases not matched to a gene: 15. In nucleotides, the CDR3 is TGTGCCAGCAGCCCGGGGACAGGGAGGTCCCACGAAACCGGGGAGCTGTTTTTT. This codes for CASSPGTGRSHETGELFF. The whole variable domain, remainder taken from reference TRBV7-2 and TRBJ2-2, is GAGVSQSPSNKVTEKGKDVELRCDPISGHTALYWYRQSLGQGLEFLIYFQGNSAPDKSGLPSDRFSAERTGGSVSTLTIQRTQQEDSAVYLCASSPGTGRSHETGELFFGEGSRLTVL.

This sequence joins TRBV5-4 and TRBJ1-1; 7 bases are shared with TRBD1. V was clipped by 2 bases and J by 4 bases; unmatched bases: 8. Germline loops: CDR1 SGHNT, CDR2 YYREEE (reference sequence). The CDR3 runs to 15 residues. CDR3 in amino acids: CASSLPDRVGTEAFF. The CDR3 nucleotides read TGTGCCAGCAGCTTACCCGACAGGGTAGGCACTGAAGCTTTCTTT.

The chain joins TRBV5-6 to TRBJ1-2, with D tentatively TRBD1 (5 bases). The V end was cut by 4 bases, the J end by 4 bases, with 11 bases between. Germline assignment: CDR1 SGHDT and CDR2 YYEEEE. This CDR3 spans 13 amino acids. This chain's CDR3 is CASSPRVAYGYTF. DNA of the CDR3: TGTGCCAGCAGCCCCAGGGTCGCCTATGGCTACACCTTC.

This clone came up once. CDR3 nucleotide sequence: TGCAGCGCCTCCGGGACAGGGGTTTTTGAGCAGTTCTTC. As protein: CSASGTGVFEQFF. This rearrangement joins TRBV29-1 to TRBJ2-1; 10 bases fit TRBD1. The ends lost 7 bases at V and 9 bases at J; junction bases unmatched: 9. The CDR3 totals 13 residues. Germline assignment: CDR1 SQVTM and CDR2 ANQGSEA.

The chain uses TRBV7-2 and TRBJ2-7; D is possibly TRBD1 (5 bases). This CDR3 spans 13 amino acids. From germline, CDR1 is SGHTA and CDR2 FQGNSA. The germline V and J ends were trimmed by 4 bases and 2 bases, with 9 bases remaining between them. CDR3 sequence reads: CASSSGQTYEQYF. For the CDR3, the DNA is TGTGCCAGCAGCTCCGGACAAACCTACGAGCAGTACTTC.

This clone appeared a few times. As DNA, the CDR3 is TGCGCCAGCAGCCGGGACACAAGCACAGATACGCAGTATTTT. Amino acid sequence: CASSRDTSTDTQYF. V gene TRBV4-1 combines with J gene TRBJ2-3, with D maybe TRBD1 (6 bases). CDR1 MGHRA and CDR2 YSYEKL come from the germline V gene. Trimming took 4 bases from V and 0 from J, leaving 8 bases between them. The CDR3 totals 14 residues.

The CDR3 loop is CASSTTSGGFQETQYF. The CDR3, as DNA: TGTGCCAGCAGCACCACTAGCGGGGGCTTCCAAGAGACCCAGTACTTC. The chain has TRBV11-2 and TRBJ2-5, with 11 bases fitting TRBD2. Germline CDR1 and CDR2: SGHAT and FQNNGV. The CDR3 totals 16 residues. With 5 bases clipped from V and 1 base from J, the junction kept 6 bases outside the gene matches. The full variable domain, with the rest looked up from reference TRBV11-2 and TRBJ2-5, is EAGVAQSPRYKIIEKRQSVAFWCNPISGHATLYWYQQILGQGPKLLIQFQNNGVVDDSQLPKDRFSAERLKGVDSTLKIQPAKLEDSAVYLCASSTTSGGFQETQYFGPGTRLLVL.

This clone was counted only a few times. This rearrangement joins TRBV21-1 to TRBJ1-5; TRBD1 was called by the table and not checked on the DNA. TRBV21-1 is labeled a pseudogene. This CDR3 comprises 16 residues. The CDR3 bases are TGTGCCAGCAGCAAGAAGAGGACAGGGTCTAAACAGCCCCAGCATTTT. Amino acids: CASSKKRTGSKQPQHF.

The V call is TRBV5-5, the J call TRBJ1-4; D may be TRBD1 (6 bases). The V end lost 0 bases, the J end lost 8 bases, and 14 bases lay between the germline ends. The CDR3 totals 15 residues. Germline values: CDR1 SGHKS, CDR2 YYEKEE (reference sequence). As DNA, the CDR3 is TGTGCCAGCAGCTTGGATACAGGGTCGGTCGAAAAACTGTTTTTT. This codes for CASSLDTGSVEKLFF.

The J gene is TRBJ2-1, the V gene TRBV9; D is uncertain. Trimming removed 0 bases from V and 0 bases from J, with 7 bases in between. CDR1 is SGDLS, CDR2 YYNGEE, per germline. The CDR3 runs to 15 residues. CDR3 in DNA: TGTGCCAGCAGCGTAGCGGAGAGCTCCTACAATGAGCAGTTCTTC. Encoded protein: CASSVAESSYNEQFF.

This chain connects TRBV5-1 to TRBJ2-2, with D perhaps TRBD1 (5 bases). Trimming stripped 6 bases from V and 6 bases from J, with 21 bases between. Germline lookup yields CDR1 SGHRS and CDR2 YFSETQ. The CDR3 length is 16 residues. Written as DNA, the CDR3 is TGCGCCAGCACCCTTACCAGGGCTTCTGTTTCCGGGGAGCTGTTTTTT. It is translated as CASTLTRASVSGELFF.

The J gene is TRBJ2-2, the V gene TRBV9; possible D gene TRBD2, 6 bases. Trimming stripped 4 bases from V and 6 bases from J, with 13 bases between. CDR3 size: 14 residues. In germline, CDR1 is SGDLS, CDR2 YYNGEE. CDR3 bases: TGTGCCAGCAGCACGGGACTGCCCGCCGGGGAGCTGTTTTTT. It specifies CASSTGLPAGELFF.

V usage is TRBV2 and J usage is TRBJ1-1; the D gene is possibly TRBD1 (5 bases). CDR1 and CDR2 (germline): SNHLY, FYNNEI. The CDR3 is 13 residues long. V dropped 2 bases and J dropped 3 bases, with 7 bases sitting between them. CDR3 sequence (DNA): TGTGCCAGCAGTGAACAGGGTTACACTGAAGCTTTCTTT. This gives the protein CASSEQGYTEAFF.